Listed here are 22 T cell receptor beta chains from one sample, sequenced in a study of low-dose radiotherapy and immunotherapy resistance in tumors. Indicated time point: before trial treatment. First-strand cDNA used TRAV- and TRBV-specific primers, covering alpha and beta chains. With a V-primer adapter and a constant-region primer, TCRs were amplified for 20 PCR cycles. Each CDR3 protein gets one entry after TCRdb re-called the reads with MiXCR. The sample consists of tens of thousands of distinct CDR3 sequences, approximately 25% of them appearing once. The sample here was PBMCs, taken before treatment. The receptors shown here come from a male donor with prostate cancer.

This clonotype was detected many times. This rearrangement joins TRBV29-1 to TRBJ2-1, with 10 bases identical to TRBD2. Per germline, CDR1 SQVTM and CDR2 ANQGSEA. Trimming at V came to 1 base and at J to 6 bases, leaving 0 bases not matched to a gene. The CDR3 is 13 residues long. The CDR3 is CSVEGLAGNEQFF. CDR3 DNA sequence: TGCAGCGTTGAAGGACTAGCGGGCAATGAGCAGTTCTTC.

This clonotype was recorded once. V and J are TRBV6-5 and TRBJ2-3; D is ambiguous. The CDR3 contains 13 residues. The V gene's germline CDR1 is MNHEY and CDR2 SVGAGI. The V end was cut by 2 bases, the J end by 3 bases, with 6 bases between. CDR3 in amino acids: CASSYLRTDTQYF. As DNA, the CDR3 is TGTGCCAGCAGTTACCTACGAACAGATACGCAGTATTTT.

The chain is built from TRBV6-2 or TRBV6-3 and TRBJ2-2; D ambiguous. With 4 bases removed from V and 2 bases from J, the gap between germline ends came to 11 bases. Germline CDR1 is MNHEY and CDR2 is SVGEGT. The CDR3 covers 15 residues. DNA of the CDR3: TGTGCCAGCAGTTCTGGTGGCTATAACACCGGGGAGCTGTTTTTT. Residues: CASSSGGYNTGELFF.

This clonotype was detected many times. This rearrangement joins TRBV5-1 to TRBJ2-3; D unclear. CDR1 is SGHRS, CDR2 YFSETQ, per germline. This CDR3 has 14 amino acids. Trimming took off 5 bases at V and 2 bases at J, with 12 bases between the two ends. CDR3 nucleotide sequence: TGCGCCAGCAGGTTAACTCCTTCCACAGATACGCAGTATTTT. Protein: CASRLTPSTDTQYF.

This clonotype was seen only a few times. The chain combines TRBV3-1 with TRBJ2-5; D gene uncertain. CDR1 and CDR2 (germline): LGHDT, YNNKEL (reference sequence). V lost 3 bases, J lost 5 bases, and 10 bases lay in between. The CDR3 sequence is 13 residues long. The CDR3 nucleotides read TGTGCCAGCAGCCACCCCCTCCGGGAGACCCAGTACTTC. This encodes CASSHPLRETQYF.

This clonotype was recorded many times. The J gene is TRBJ2-6, the V gene TRBV4-2; 7 bases are a match to TRBD1. Germline CDR1 is LGHNA and CDR2 is YNFKEQ. The V gene end was trimmed by 2 bases and the J gene end by 0 bases; junction bases not matched to a gene: 4. The CDR3 consists of 17 residues. The CDR3 region is CASSQTGAVSGANVLTF. CDR3 sequence (DNA): TGTGCCAGCAGCCAAACAGGGGCCGTCTCTGGGGCCAACGTCCTGACTTTC.

V is TRBV28 and J is TRBJ2-7, with 8 bases that match TRBD1. J gave up 1 base and V 6 bases, and 11 bases lay outside the gene matches. Germline values: CDR1 MDHEN, CDR2 SYDVKM. This CDR3 is built from 16 residues. CDR3 DNA: TGTGCCAGCAGCCCGAGACAGGGGTGGACTTCCTACGAGCAGTACTTC. Its protein product is CASSPRQGWTSYEQYF.

This clonotype appeared many times. The chain joins TRBV19 to TRBJ2-1; D gene uncertain. The CDR3 covers 15 residues. V gave up 6 bases and J gave up 0 bases, with 12 bases separating them. Germline CDR1 is LNHDA and CDR2 is SQIVND (reference sequence). This chain's CDR3 is CASRESLSSYNEQFF. CDR3 DNA sequence: TGTGCCAGTAGGGAGTCTTTGAGCTCCTACAATGAGCAGTTCTTC.

V gene TRBV7-2 combines with J gene TRBJ2-2; a possible D gene is TRBD1 (6 bases). Germline CDR1 reads SGHTA; CDR2 reads FQGNSA. The V end was cut by 5 bases, the J end by 5 bases, with 15 bases between. CDR3 length: 15 residues. CDR3 coding DNA: TGTGCCAGCAGCGTCAGCCCTAGGGGGACCGGGGAGCTGTTTTTT. This sequence encodes CASSVSPRGTGELFF.

The gene calls are TRBV6-6 and TRBJ1-1, with D unresolved. Trimming removed 2 bases from V and 6 bases from J, with 13 bases in between. CDR1 MNHNY and CDR2 SVGAGI come from the germline V gene (reference sequence). CDR3 length equals 14 residues. The CDR3 region is CASSYNLAAPEAFF. CDR3 sequence (DNA): TGTGCCAGCAGTTACAATTTGGCCGCACCTGAAGCTTTCTTT.

This clonotype was seen many times. V usage is TRBV2 and J usage is TRBJ2-1; tentatively, D is TRBD1 (5 bases). Trimming removed 4 bases at V and 9 bases at J, with 16 bases between. The CDR3 is made up of 14 amino acids. Germline assignment: CDR1 SNHLY and CDR2 FYNNEI. In DNA form, the CDR3 reads TGTGCCAGCAGTGTGGTTTCGGACAAGGGTGAGCAGTTCTTC. It translates to CASSVVSDKGEQFF.

This chain joins TRBV10-3 and TRBJ2-7; 10 bases map to TRBD1. The germline CDR1 and CDR2 sequences are ENHRY and SYGVKD. The V and J ends lost 6 bases and 3 bases, in that order; junction bases with no gene match: 5. This CDR3 is built from 14 residues. CDR3 region: CAIRGTGDHYEQYF. The CDR3 nucleotides are TGTGCCATCAGGGGGACAGGGGATCACTACGAGCAGTACTTC.

The CDR3, as DNA: TGCGCCAGCAGCTTGGACGCGAACACCGGGGAGCTGTTTTTT. The encoded protein is CASSLDANTGELFF. This chain joins TRBV5-1 and TRBJ2-2; D is ambiguous. Germline-derived CDR1 and CDR2 are SGHRS and YFSETQ. This CDR3 region has 14 residues. V shed 0 bases and J shed 0 bases, with 3 bases lying between them.

This clonotype appeared a few times. This sequence joins TRBV29-1 and TRBJ1-1; 7 positions match TRBD1. CDR3 size: 14 residues. Germline values: CDR1 SQVTM, CDR2 ANQGSEA. V dropped 3 bases and J dropped 4; count of bases not matched to a gene: 8. Written as DNA, the CDR3 is TGCAGCGTTGATATCGGGACAGCTGGCACTGAAGCTTTCTTT. Amino acid sequence: CSVDIGTAGTEAFF.

This clonotype was detected only a few times. The V gene is TRBV25-1, the J gene TRBJ2-1, with TRBD1 identical over 8 bases. After removal of 7 bases from V and 7 bases from J, the junction contained 6 bases not matched to a gene. Germline V gene lookup returns CDR1 MGHDK and CDR2 SYGVNS. The CDR3 length is 13 residues. The CDR3 sequence: CASTGQGANEQFF. The CDR3 DNA reads TGTGCCAGCACGGGGCAGGGGGCGAATGAGCAGTTCTTC.

This clonotype was seen many times. This CDR3 reads CASSMDRASTDTQYF. CDR3 bases: TGTGCCAGTAGTATGGACAGGGCTAGCACAGATACGCAGTATTTT. The rearrangement links TRBV19 to TRBJ2-3; 8 bases line up with TRBD1. Germline-derived CDR1 and CDR2 are LNHDA and SQIVND (reference sequence). V was pared by 3 bases and J by 0 bases, with 2 bases of the junction left unmatched. This CDR3 comprises 15 residues.

The table lists this clonotype with many counts. The V gene is TRBV6-2 or TRBV6-3, the J gene TRBJ2-5; D might be TRBD1 or TRBD2, each matching 5 bases. CDR3 length equals 13 residues. With 6 bases removed from V and 2 bases from J, the gap between germline ends came to 10 bases. CDR1 is MNHEY and CDR2 is SVGEGT in the germline V gene. The CDR3 protein is CASSWGRQETQYF. CDR3 in DNA: TGTGCCAGCAGCTGGGGACGTCAAGAGACCCAGTACTTC.

In this sample, this clonotype turned up many times. This chain connects TRBV28 to TRBJ2-7; tentatively, D is TRBD1 or TRBD2 (5 bases each). V dropped 3 bases and J dropped 1 base, with 16 bases sitting between them. Germline V gene data show CDR1 as MDHEN and CDR2 as SYDVKM. This CDR3 comprises 16 residues. The CDR3 DNA follows: TGTGCCAGCAGTTTCTCCTCGGGACGGGCATCCTACGAGCAGTACTTC. It encodes CASSFSSGRASYEQYF.

This clonotype occurred many times. The V call is TRBV15, the J call TRBJ2-3; 8 bases are a match to TRBD1. Germline-derived CDR1 and CDR2 are LNHNV and YYDKDF (reference sequence). The CDR3 consists of 14 residues. V was pared by 5 bases and J by 3 bases, with 4 bases of the junction left unmatched. The DNA of the CDR3 is TGTGCCACCAGCGACAGGGGTTTGACAGATACGCAGTATTTT. This translates into CATSDRGLTDTQYF.

The chain joins TRBV20-1 to TRBJ2-7, with 9 nucleotides matching TRBD2. V shed 4 bases, J shed 3 bases, and the junction held 4 bases outside the gene matches. CDR1 DFQATT and CDR2 SNEGSKA come from the germline V gene (reference sequence). The CDR3 spans 13 residues. CDR3 sequence (DNA): TGCAGTGCTACAGGGACTAGCCGCTACGAGCAGTACTTC. Translated: CSATGTSRYEQYF.

Here the CDR3 DNA reads TGTGCCAGCAGCCAAGCACCCGGGGAGCTGTTTTTT. Protein sequence: CASSQAPGELFF. The rearrangement links TRBV3-1 to TRBJ2-2; D is uncertain. Per the germline V gene, CDR1 is LGHDT and CDR2 is YNNKEL (reference sequence). This CDR3 contains 12 residues. Between the trimmed V and J ends, which lost 1 base and 6 bases, there was a span of 3 bases.

Of note for this clonotype: A far larger clone lies a single base away; this is likely a read error. The rearrangement links TRBV7-6 to TRBJ2-6, with 8 positions matching TRBD1. V lost 7 bases, J lost 3 bases, and 14 bases stayed unmatched. Germline CDR1 and CDR2: SGHVS and FNYEAQ. There are 18 residues in the CDR3. The CDR3 is CASISYGTGPSGANVLTF. For the CDR3, the DNA is TGTGCCAGCATCTCCTATGGGACAGGCCCAAGTGGGGCCAACGTCCTGACTTTC.